These 25 T cell receptor beta chains share one sample of origin, sequenced in a study of blood T cell repertoires in COVID-19. Sequencing was performed with immunoSEQ multiplex PCR; in TCRdb, only in-frame clones are kept and a portion is missing. The profile covers roughly 65,000 clones, with around 93% appearing a single time and about 3% taken by the ten largest. Sequences were obtained from peripheral blood. The receptors derive from a man aged 65 to 79 with active COVID-19.

The chain carries TRBV18 and TRBJ2-5, with D possibly TRBD1 on 5 matching bases. Trimming removed 6 bases from V and 2 bases from J, with 13 bases in between. The CDR3 loop spans 14 amino acids. CDR1 is KGHSH, CDR2 LQKENI, per germline. CDR3: CASSPGHDQETQYF. DNA of the CDR3: TGTGCCAGCTCCCCCGGACACGATCAAGAGACCCAGTACTTC.

The J gene is TRBJ2-1, the V gene TRBV11-2; 10 nucleotides agree with TRBD2. V lost 2 bases, J lost 5 bases, and 6 bases stayed unmatched. This CDR3 has 16 amino acids. CDR1 is SGHAT, CDR2 FQNNGV, per germline. CDR3 sequence: CASSLRGTSVDNEQFF. CDR3 coding DNA: TGTGCCAGCAGCTTACGGGGGACTAGCGTCGACAATGAGCAGTTCTTC.

This chain joins TRBV5-4 and TRBJ2-1, with D possibly TRBD1 on 5 matching bases. V was trimmed by 1 base and J by 3 bases, leaving 11 bases between them. Germline V gene data show CDR1 as SGHNT and CDR2 as YYREEE (reference sequence). The CDR3 is made up of 15 amino acids. In DNA, the CDR3 is TGTGCCAGCAGCTTGAGCGCAGGGAACTACAATGAGCAGTTCTTC. Translated, it gives CASSLSAGNYNEQFF.

J is TRBJ2-3 and V is TRBV4-3; possible D gene TRBD1, 6 bases. V was cut by 0 bases and J by 4 bases, with 14 bases left in between. Germline lookup yields CDR1 LGHNA and CDR2 YSLEER. CDR3 length: 16 amino acids. As DNA, the CDR3 is TGCGCCAGCAGCCAAGATCGGGCCAGGGGAGCAGATACGCAGTATTTT. It specifies CASSQDRARGADTQYF.

The chain is built from TRBV5-1 and TRBJ1-2, with D possibly matching TRBD1 (5 bases). Trimming removed 4 bases from V and 4 bases from J, with 11 bases in between. The germline gives CDR1 SGHRS, CDR2 YFSETQ. This CDR3 has 13 amino acids. The CDR3 loop reads CASSPDSSYGYTF. Written as DNA, the CDR3 is TGCGCCAGCAGCCCCGACAGCAGCTATGGCTACACCTTC.

CDR3 residues: CASSLTGEAFF. The CDR3 DNA reads as TGTGCCAGCAGTTTGACAGGTGAAGCTTTCTTT. The chain is built from TRBV12-3 or TRBV12-4 and TRBJ1-1; maybe TRBD1 (6 bases). This CDR3 comprises 11 residues. Trimming took 3 bases from V and 7 from J, leaving 6 bases between them.

This chain joins TRBV2 and TRBJ2-3; 8 bases agree with TRBD2. The trim removed 8 bases at V and 0 bases at J, leaving 4 bases unmatched. The germline CDR1 and CDR2 sequences are SNHLY and FYNNEI. This CDR3 has 14 amino acids. The CDR3 spells CASRLAGSTDTQYF. The DNA for the CDR3 is TGTGCCAGCCGATTAGCGGGGAGCACAGATACGCAGTATTTT.

As DNA, the CDR3 is TGTGCCAGCAGCTTGGCGAGCCTAGCGGGGGAAATTAGCACAGATACGCAGTATTTT. It translates to CASSLASLAGEISTDTQYF. V usage is TRBV5-5 and J usage is TRBJ2-3; TRBD2 agrees at 10 bases. Trimming removed 0 bases from V and 0 bases from J; junction bases left unmatched: 10. CDR3 length equals 19 residues. CDR1 and CDR2 from the germline V gene are SGHKS and YYEKEE (reference sequence).

This clone was seen once. This sequence joins TRBV7-8 and TRBJ2-7, with no clear D. Deletions cut 0 bases from V and 4 bases from J, with 13 bases between. Germline lookup yields CDR1 SGHVS and CDR2 FQNEAQ. CDR3 length equals 15 residues. CDR3 sequence (DNA): TGTGCCAGCAGCTTAGCCAGGTTCGCTCCTTACGAGCAGTACTTC. It is translated as CASSLARFAPYEQYF.

This chain joins TRBV4-3 and TRBJ2-1, with 11 bases lining up with TRBD2. The CDR3 has 18 residues. Germline-derived CDR1 and CDR2 are LGHNA and YSLEER. V gave up 3 bases and J gave up 0 bases; unmatched junction bases: 7. The CDR3 protein is CASSHPKTSGVSYNEQFF. The DNA for the CDR3 is TGCGCCAGCAGCCATCCCAAGACTAGCGGGGTCTCCTACAATGAGCAGTTCTTC.

The rearrangement joins TRBV19 to TRBJ1-5, with D possibly being TRBD1 (6 bases). In germline, CDR1 is LNHDA, CDR2 SQIVND (reference sequence). V was clipped by 3 bases and J by 0 bases, with 18 bases between them. This CDR3 region has 18 residues. The CDR3 nucleotides read TGTGCCAGTAGTATCCCCCCACAGGGCGAAAATAGCAATCAGCCCCAGCATTTT. Amino acids: CASSIPPQGENSNQPQHF.

The chain recombines TRBV7-8 with TRBJ2-7; the match to TRBD1 covers 7 bases. The germline V gene encodes CDR1 SGHVS and CDR2 FQNEAQ. Losses at the gene ends were 5 bases for V and 3 bases for J; bases not matched to a gene: 4. The CDR3 consists of 13 residues. The CDR3 here is CASSQRTGYEQYV. As DNA, the CDR3 is TGTGCCAGCAGCCAGAGGACAGGCTACGAGCAGTACGTC.

The rearrangement links TRBV6-1 to TRBJ2-7; perhaps TRBD1 as D (5 bases). In germline, CDR1 is MNHNS, CDR2 SASEGT. The germline V and J ends were trimmed by 2 bases and 3 bases, with 11 bases remaining between them. CDR3 length: 14 residues. CDR3 DNA: TGTGCCAGCAGTGAAAGACAGTTAATCTACGAGCAGTACGTC. Translation: CASSERQLIYEQYV.

The CDR3 is CASSYTGGSYEQYF. The CDR3 DNA follows: TGTGCCAGCAGTTACACAGGGGGCTCCTACGAGCAGTACTTC. J is TRBJ2-7 and V is TRBV6-5; 8 nucleotides align to TRBD1. The CDR3 covers 14 residues. The V segment lost 2 bases and the J segment 0 bases; nucleotides outside the gene matches: 0. In germline, CDR1 is MNHEY, CDR2 SVGAGI.

The chain has TRBV11-3 and TRBJ2-7; the D gene is possibly TRBD1 (6 bases). The CDR3 covers 14 residues. Trimming pared 5 bases from V and 6 bases from J, leaving 17 bases between. Germline V CDR1 and CDR2: SGHNT, YENEEA. In nucleotides, the CDR3 is TGTGCCAGCAGCCAGGGGCCAGGGCGCGGCGAGCAGTACTTC. Protein sequence: CASSQGPGRGEQYF.

This chain joins TRBV5-5 and TRBJ1-3, with 9 nucleotides matching TRBD1. CDR1 is SGHKS and CDR2 is YYEKEE in the germline V gene (reference sequence). Trimming cost V 3 bases and J 2 bases; bases outside gene matches: 3. The CDR3 is 15 residues long. Written as DNA, the CDR3 is TGTGCCAGCAGCTCGGGACAGGGTCCTGGAAACACCATATATTTT. Translating it yields CASSSGQGPGNTIYF.

The CDR3 spells CASSQDRGYEQYF. The CDR3 DNA is TGTGCCAGCAGCCAAGACAGGGGCTACGAGCAGTACTTC. The V and J genes are TRBV3-1 (or the pseudogene TRBV3-2) and TRBJ2-7; possibly TRBD1 for D (6 bases). The CDR3 totals 13 residues. V dropped 0 bases and J dropped 3 bases, with 6 bases sitting between them. Germline V gene sequence: CDR1 LGHDT, CDR2 YNNKEL (reference sequence).

The chain couples TRBV5-1 to TRBJ2-5; 9 positions match TRBD1. Germline V gene data show CDR1 as SGHRS and CDR2 as YFSETQ. CDR3 length: 15 amino acids. V shed 4 bases and J 5 bases; nucleotides not matched to a gene: 9. The CDR3 loop is CASSEETGGRETQYF. The CDR3 DNA reads TGCGCCAGCAGCGAAGAGACAGGGGGTCGGGAGACCCAGTACTTC.

The V and J genes are TRBV4-3 and TRBJ1-3, with TRBD1 matching over 10 bases. The CDR3 is made up of 15 amino acids. Germline trimming cut 4 bases from V and 0 bases from J; bases unmatched to any gene: 0. The germline gives CDR1 LGHNA, CDR2 YSLEER. The CDR3 sequence: CASSRDRGSGNTIYF. The CDR3, as DNA: TGCGCCAGCAGCCGGGACAGGGGCTCTGGAAACACCATATATTTT.

The chain links TRBV4-3 to TRBJ2-6; TRBD1 agrees at 7 bases. Germline V gene data show CDR1 as LGHNA and CDR2 as YSLEER. This CDR3 region has 17 residues. With 3 bases clipped from V and 4 bases from J, the junction kept 9 bases outside the gene matches. Here the CDR3 reads CASSHAPTGDGANVLTF. The CDR3 coding sequence is TGCGCCAGCAGCCACGCTCCTACAGGGGACGGGGCCAACGTCCTGACTTTC.

The J gene is TRBJ2-5, the V gene TRBV14; no clear D. V dropped 1 base and J dropped 0 bases, with 6 bases sitting between them. CDR3 size: 14 residues. Germline CDR1 reads SGHDN; CDR2 reads FVKESK. CDR3 in DNA: TGTGCCAGCAGCCAAGCTCGGGACCAAGAGACCCAGTACTTC. Translated: CASSQARDQETQYF.

The chain recombines TRBV28 with TRBJ2-5; 10 nucleotides agree with TRBD2. This CDR3 has 14 residues. Trimming took 1 base from V and 7 from J; bases not matched to a gene: 3. Germline assignment: CDR1 MDHEN and CDR2 SYDVKM. CDR3 sequence reads: CASSLSLAGGTQYF. CDR3 in DNA: TGTGCCAGCAGTTTATCGTTAGCGGGAGGGACCCAGTACTTC.

The chain is built from TRBV14 and TRBJ1-5; no clear D. The CDR3 sequence is 8 residues long. Between the trimmed V and J ends, which lost 9 bases and 13 bases, there was a span of 7 bases. Germline V CDR1 and CDR2: SGHDN, FVKESK. The CDR3 region has the DNA TGTGCCAGACCCGGGCAGCATTTT. Translation gives CARPGQHF.

The V call is TRBV2, the J call TRBJ2-3; 8 nucleotides line up with TRBD2. The CDR3 length is 17 residues. Germline assignment: CDR1 SNHLY and CDR2 FYNNEI. Trimming removed 5 bases from V and 4 bases from J; junction bases left unmatched: 14. The CDR3 reads CASSKSVAGGVADTQYF. The CDR3 DNA reads as TGTGCCAGCAGTAAATCTGTGGCGGGGGGCGTGGCAGATACGCAGTATTTT.

The rearrangement links TRBV7-2 to TRBJ2-3; 7 bases fit TRBD1. V shed 3 bases and J 2 bases; nucleotides not matched to a gene: 5. Per germline, CDR1 SGHTA and CDR2 FQGNSA. CDR3 size: 15 residues. CDR3 protein: CASSLTGISTDTQYF. The CDR3 nucleotides are TGTGCCAGCAGCTTGACAGGGATATCCACAGATACGCAGTATTTT.